A selection of T cell receptor beta chains follows, all from one sample in a study of cytomegalovirus exposure and HLA in healthy donors. Some clones are missing from TCRdb's copy, which holds only in-frame ones; the method was immunoSEQ multiplex PCR. The table has about 140,000 clones, about 80% seen once; the top ten hold roughly 1.9%. The sample consisted of PBMCs. These receptors originate from a woman aged 40 to 55 in good health and CMV-seronegative. Each CDR3 is given with its conserved first and last residue. Each record gives: CDR3 protein, CDR3 DNA, J gene, V gene, D gene, clone size. The D gene is left open where the match is weak. A clone size is listed for some rows: how often the clone was seen (once, few, many), or a class if it is expanded.

CDR3aa: CASSQVNNPGYGYTF; CDR3nt: TGTGCCAGCAGCCAAGTAAACAATCCGGGGTATGGCTACACCTTC; j_gene: TRBJ1-2; v_gene: TRBV14; d_gene: -; abundance: few
CDR3aa: CASSPRREQYF; CDR3nt: TGTGCCAGCAGTCCGCGTAGGGAGCAGTACTTC; j_gene: TRBJ2-5; v_gene: TRBV6-6; d_gene: -; abundance: -
CDR3aa: CAISSTSGVAREQFF; CDR3nt: TGTGCCATCAGCTCGACTAGCGGGGTCGCCAGAGAGCAGTTCTTC; j_gene: TRBJ2-1; v_gene: TRBV10-3; d_gene: TRBD2; abundance: -
CDR3aa: CAGSTGGELFF; CDR3nt: TGTGCCGGCTCAACGGGGGGGGAGCTGTTTTTT; j_gene: TRBJ2-2; v_gene: TRBV28; d_gene: -; abundance: -
CDR3aa: CSSSLGSSYNEQFF; CDR3nt: TGTTCCAGCAGCCTCGGGTCTTCCTACAATGAGCAGTTCTTC; j_gene: TRBJ2-1; v_gene: TRBV7-9; d_gene: -; abundance: -
CDR3aa: CASSLSGTGNAGELFF; CDR3nt: TGCGCCAGCAGCCTTTCGGGGACAGGGAACGCCGGGGAGCTGTTTTTT; j_gene: TRBJ2-2; v_gene: TRBV5-1; d_gene: TRBD1; abundance: once
CDR3aa: CASSPRVGLAGGHSNSYEQYF; CDR3nt: TGTGCCAGCTCACCAAGAGTGGGACTAGCGGGAGGACATTCCAACTCCTACGAGCAGTACTTC; j_gene: TRBJ2-7; v_gene: TRBV18; d_gene: TRBD2; abundance: -
CDR3aa: CASSYVAGGGYEQYF; CDR3nt: TGTGCCAGCAGTTACGTAGCGGGAGGGGGTTACGAGCAGTACTTC; j_gene: TRBJ2-7; v_gene: TRBV6-5; d_gene: TRBD2; abundance: -
CDR3aa: CASSQDGGSGQPQHF; CDR3nt: TGTGCCAGCAGCCAAGACGGCGGCAGCGGTCAGCCCCAGCATTTT; j_gene: TRBJ1-5; v_gene: TRBV4-2; d_gene: -; abundance: -
CDR3aa: CASSWDSSSLLPQHF; CDR3nt: TGTGCCAGCAGCTGGGACAGTTCGTCCTTGCTGCCCCAGCATTTT; j_gene: TRBJ1-5; v_gene: TRBV27; d_gene: TRBD1; abundance: -
CDR3aa: CASRVTGVEEQYF; CDR3nt: TGTGCCAGCAGGGTAACAGGGGTGGAAGAGCAGTACTTC; j_gene: TRBJ2-7; v_gene: TRBV2; d_gene: TRBD1; abundance: once
CDR3aa: CASSQEWTSGRAFGYEQYF; CDR3nt: TGCGCCAGCAGCCAAGAATGGACTAGCGGGAGGGCCTTCGGCTACGAGCAGTACTTC; j_gene: TRBJ2-7; v_gene: TRBV4-3; d_gene: TRBD2; abundance: -
CDR3aa: CASSFGGTDTQYF; CDR3nt: TGCGCCAGCAGCTTCGGTGGCACAGATACGCAGTATTTT; j_gene: TRBJ2-3; v_gene: TRBV5-1; d_gene: -; abundance: -
CDR3aa: CASSPDQSGNEQFF; CDR3nt: TGTGCCAGCAGCCCTGACCAGAGCGGCAATGAGCAGTTCTTC; j_gene: TRBJ2-1; v_gene: TRBV4-2; d_gene: -; abundance: -
CDR3aa: CASSSTGAGDEQYF; CDR3nt: TGTGCCAGCAGCTCTACAGGGGCTGGTGACGAGCAGTACTTC; j_gene: TRBJ2-7; v_gene: TRBV5-4; d_gene: TRBD1; abundance: -
CDR3aa: CASSLNINRDTSNGYTF; CDR3nt: TGCGCCAGCAGCTTGAATATAAACCGGGACACTTCTAATGGCTACACCTTC; j_gene: TRBJ1-2; v_gene: TRBV5-1; d_gene: -; abundance: -
CDR3aa: CASSQELVPLAGAYEQYF; CDR3nt: TGCGCCAGCAGCCAAGAACTCGTGCCACTAGCGGGTGCCTACGAGCAGTACTTC; j_gene: TRBJ2-7; v_gene: TRBV4-3; d_gene: TRBD2; abundance: -
CDR3aa: CASSDQGAGYGYTF; CDR3nt: TGTGCCAGCAGCGATCAGGGGGCAGGCTATGGCTACACCTTC; j_gene: TRBJ1-2; v_gene: TRBV13; d_gene: TRBD1; abundance: few
CDR3aa: CASSLARLAGGPGANVLTF; CDR3nt: TGTGCCAGCAGCTTAGCCCGACTAGCGGGAGGCCCCGGGGCCAACGTCCTGACTTTC; j_gene: TRBJ2-6; v_gene: TRBV7-6; d_gene: TRBD2; abundance: -
CDR3aa: CASSKGGTGELFF; CDR3nt: TGTGCCAGCAGCAAAGGGGGAACCGGGGAGCTGTTTTTT; j_gene: TRBJ2-2; v_gene: TRBV6-6; d_gene: -; abundance: -
CDR3aa: CASSRQGVYGYTF; CDR3nt: TGTGCCAGCAGCCGACAGGGGGTCTATGGCTACACCTTC; j_gene: TRBJ1-2; v_gene: TRBV7-3; d_gene: TRBD1; abundance: -
CDR3aa: CASSAPGLAGIKNIQYF; CDR3nt: TGTGCCAGCAGCGCACCCGGACTAGCGGGAATCAAAAACATTCAGTACTTC; j_gene: TRBJ2-4; v_gene: TRBV7-2; d_gene: TRBD2; abundance: -
CDR3aa: CASSFWAGTYNEQFF; CDR3nt: TGTGCCAGCAGCTTTTGGGCGGGAACCTACAATGAGCAGTTCTTC; j_gene: TRBJ2-1; v_gene: TRBV11-2; d_gene: -; abundance: -
CDR3aa: CASSERGVTEAFF; CDR3nt: TGTGCCAGTAGCGAACGAGGTGTCACTGAAGCTTTCTTT; j_gene: TRBJ1-1; v_gene: TRBV19; d_gene: -; abundance: -
CDR3aa: CASSFGLVLYQPQHF; CDR3nt: TGTGCCAGTAGTTTCGGTTTGGTACTATATCAGCCCCAGCATTTT; j_gene: TRBJ1-5; v_gene: TRBV19; d_gene: -; abundance: -